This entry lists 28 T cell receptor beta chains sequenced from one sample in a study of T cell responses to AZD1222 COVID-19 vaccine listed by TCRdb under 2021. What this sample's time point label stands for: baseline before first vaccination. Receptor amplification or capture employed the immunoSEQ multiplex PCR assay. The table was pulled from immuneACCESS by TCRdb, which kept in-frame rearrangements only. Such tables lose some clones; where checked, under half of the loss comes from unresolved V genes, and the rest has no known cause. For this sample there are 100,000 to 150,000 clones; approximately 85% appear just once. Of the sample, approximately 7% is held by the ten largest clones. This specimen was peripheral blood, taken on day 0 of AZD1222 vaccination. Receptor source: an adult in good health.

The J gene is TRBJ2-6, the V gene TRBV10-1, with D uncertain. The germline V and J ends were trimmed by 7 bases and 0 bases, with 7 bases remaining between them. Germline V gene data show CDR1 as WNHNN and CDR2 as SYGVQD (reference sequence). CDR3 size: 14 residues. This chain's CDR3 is CASKRSSGANVLTF. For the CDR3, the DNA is TGCGCCAGCAAGAGGAGCTCTGGGGCCAACGTCCTGACTTTC.

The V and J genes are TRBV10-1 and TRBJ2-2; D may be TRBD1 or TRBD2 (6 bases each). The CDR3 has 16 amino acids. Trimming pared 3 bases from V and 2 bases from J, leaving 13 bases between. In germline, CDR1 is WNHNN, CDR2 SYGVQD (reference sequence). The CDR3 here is CASSDPGGANTGELFF. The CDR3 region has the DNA TGCGCCAGCAGTGATCCCGGGGGCGCTAACACCGGGGAGCTGTTTTTT.

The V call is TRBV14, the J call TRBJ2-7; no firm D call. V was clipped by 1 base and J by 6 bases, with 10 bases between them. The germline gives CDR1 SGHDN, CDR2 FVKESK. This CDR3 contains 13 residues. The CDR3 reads CASSQVRWAEQYF. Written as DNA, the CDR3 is TGTGCCAGCAGCCAAGTTAGGTGGGCCGAGCAGTACTTC.

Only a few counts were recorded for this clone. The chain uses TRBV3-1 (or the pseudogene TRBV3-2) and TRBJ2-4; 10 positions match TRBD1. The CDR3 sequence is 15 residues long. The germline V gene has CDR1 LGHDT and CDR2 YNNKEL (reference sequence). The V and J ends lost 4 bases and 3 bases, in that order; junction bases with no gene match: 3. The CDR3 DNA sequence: TGTGCCAGCAGCCCTTGGACAGGGGGCAAAAACATTCAGTACTTC. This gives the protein CASSPWTGGKNIQYF.

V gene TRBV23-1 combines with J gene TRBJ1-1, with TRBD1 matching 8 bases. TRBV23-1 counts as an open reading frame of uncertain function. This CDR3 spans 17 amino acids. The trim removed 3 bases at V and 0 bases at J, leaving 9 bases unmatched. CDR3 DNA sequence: TGCGCCAGCAGTCACAGACAGGGGCCGACTATGAACACTGAAGCTTTCTTT. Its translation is CASSHRQGPTMNTEAFF.

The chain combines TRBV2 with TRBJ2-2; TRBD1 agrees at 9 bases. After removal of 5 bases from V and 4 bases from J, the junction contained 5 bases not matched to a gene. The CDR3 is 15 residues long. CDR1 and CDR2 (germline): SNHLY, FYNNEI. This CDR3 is CASSLGTGTTGELFF. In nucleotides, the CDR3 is TGTGCCAGCAGTCTCGGGACAGGGACCACCGGGGAGCTGTTTTTT. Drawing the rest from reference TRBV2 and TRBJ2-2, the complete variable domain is EPEVTQTPSHQVTQMGQEVILRCVPISNHLYFYWYRQILGQKVEFLVSFYNNEISEKSEIFDDQFSVERPDGSNFTLKIRSTKLEDSAMYFCASSLGTGTTGELFFGEGSRLTVL.

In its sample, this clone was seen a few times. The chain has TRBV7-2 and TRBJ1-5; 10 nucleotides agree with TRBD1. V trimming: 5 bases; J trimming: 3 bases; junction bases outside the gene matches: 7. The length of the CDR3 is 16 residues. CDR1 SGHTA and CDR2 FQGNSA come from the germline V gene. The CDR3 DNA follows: TGTGCCAGCAGCACCCGGGACAGGGGAATCAATCAGCCCCAGCATTTT. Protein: CASSTRDRGINQPQHF.

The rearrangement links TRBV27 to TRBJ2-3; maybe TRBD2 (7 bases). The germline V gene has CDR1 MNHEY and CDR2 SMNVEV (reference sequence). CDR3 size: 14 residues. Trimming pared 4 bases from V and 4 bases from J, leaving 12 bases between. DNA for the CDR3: TGTGCCAGCAGTTATACGGGGGGCGCAGATACGCAGTATTTT. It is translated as CASSYTGGADTQYF.

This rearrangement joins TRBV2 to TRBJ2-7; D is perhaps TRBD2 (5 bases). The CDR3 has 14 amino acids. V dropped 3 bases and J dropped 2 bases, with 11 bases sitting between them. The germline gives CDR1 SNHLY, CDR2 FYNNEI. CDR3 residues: CASSESTRAYEQYF. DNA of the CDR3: TGTGCCAGCAGTGAGAGTACTAGGGCCTACGAGCAGTACTTC.

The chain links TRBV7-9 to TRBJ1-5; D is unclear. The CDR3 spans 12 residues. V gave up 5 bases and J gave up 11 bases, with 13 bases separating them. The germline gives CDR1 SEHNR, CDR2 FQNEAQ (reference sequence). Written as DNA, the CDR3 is TGTGCCAGCAGCCGAAATGACGGAGCCCAGCATTTT. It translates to CASSRNDGAQHF.

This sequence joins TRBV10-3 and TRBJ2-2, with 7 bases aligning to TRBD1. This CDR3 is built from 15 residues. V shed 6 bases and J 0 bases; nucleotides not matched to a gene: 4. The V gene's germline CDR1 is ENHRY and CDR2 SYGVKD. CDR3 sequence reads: CAIRGGATNTGELFF. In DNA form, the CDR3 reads TGTGCCATCAGAGGGGGCGCGACGAACACCGGGGAGCTGTTTTTT.

CDR3 coding DNA: TGTGCCAGCAGTTACTCGAACAGGGGGCGTTCACCCCTCCACTTT. It encodes CASSYSNRGRSPLHF. The V and J genes are TRBV6-5 and TRBJ1-6; 9 bases line up with TRBD1. V lost 0 bases, J lost 9 bases, and 3 bases stayed unmatched. In germline, CDR1 is MNHEY, CDR2 SVGAGI. This CDR3 has 15 amino acids.

Here the CDR3 DNA reads TGTGCCACCAGTGACCCGGGACAGCGGAATGAAAAACTGTTTTTT. Protein product: CATSDPGQRNEKLFF. V and J are TRBV24-1 and TRBJ1-4, with 7 positions matching TRBD1. V shed 4 bases, J shed 5 bases, and the junction held 6 bases outside the gene matches. The germline CDR1 and CDR2 sequences are KGHDR and SFDVKD. CDR3 size: 15 residues.

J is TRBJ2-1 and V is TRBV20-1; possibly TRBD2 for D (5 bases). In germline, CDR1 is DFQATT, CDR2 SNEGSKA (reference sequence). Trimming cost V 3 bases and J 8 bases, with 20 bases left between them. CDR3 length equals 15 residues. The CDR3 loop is CSASPGGSSRDEQFF. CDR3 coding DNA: TGCAGTGCTAGTCCAGGTGGAAGCTCGAGGGATGAGCAGTTCTTC.

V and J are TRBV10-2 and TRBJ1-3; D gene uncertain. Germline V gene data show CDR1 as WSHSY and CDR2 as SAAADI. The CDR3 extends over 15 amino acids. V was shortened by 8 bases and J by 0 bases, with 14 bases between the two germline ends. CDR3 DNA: TGCGCCAGCTTTGACGGACTCAGCTCTGGAAACACCATATATTTT. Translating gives CASFDGLSSGNTIYF.

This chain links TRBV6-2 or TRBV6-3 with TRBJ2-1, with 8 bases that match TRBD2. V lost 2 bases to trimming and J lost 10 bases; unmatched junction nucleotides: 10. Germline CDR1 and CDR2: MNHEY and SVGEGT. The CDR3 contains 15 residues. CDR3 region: CASSYITSGLGEQFF. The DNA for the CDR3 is TGTGCCAGCAGTTACATAACTAGCGGTCTGGGGGAGCAGTTCTTC.

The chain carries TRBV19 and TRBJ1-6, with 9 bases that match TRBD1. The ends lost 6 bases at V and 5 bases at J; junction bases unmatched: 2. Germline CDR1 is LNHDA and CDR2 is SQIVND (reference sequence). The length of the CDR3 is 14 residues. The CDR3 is CASSGTGNNSPLHF. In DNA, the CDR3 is TGTGCCAGTAGCGGGACAGGGAATAATTCACCCCTCCACTTT.

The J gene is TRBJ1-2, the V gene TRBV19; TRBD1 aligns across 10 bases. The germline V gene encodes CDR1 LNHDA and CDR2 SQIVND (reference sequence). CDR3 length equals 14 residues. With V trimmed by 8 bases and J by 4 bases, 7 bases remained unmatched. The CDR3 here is CASVLGTGVYGYTF. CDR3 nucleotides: TGTGCCAGTGTTCTTGGGACAGGGGTCTATGGCTACACCTTC.

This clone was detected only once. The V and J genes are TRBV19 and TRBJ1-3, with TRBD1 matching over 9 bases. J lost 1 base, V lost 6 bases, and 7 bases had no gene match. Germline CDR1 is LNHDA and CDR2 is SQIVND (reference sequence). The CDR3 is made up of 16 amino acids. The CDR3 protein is CASRPTGGGSGNTIYF. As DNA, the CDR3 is TGTGCCAGTAGACCCACAGGGGGCGGATCTGGAAACACCATATATTTT.

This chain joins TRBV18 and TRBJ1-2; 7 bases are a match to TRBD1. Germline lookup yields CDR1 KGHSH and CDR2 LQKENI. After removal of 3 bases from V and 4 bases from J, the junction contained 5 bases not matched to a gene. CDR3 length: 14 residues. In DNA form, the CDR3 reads TGTGCCAGCTCACCCCGGGACAGTCTCTATGGCTACACCTTC. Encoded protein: CASSPRDSLYGYTF.

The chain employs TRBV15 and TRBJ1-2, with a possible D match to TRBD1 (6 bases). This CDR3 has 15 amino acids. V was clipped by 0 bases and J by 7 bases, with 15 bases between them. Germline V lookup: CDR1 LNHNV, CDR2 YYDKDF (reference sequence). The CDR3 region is CATSRDRGQVSGYTF. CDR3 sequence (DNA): TGTGCCACCAGCAGAGACCGGGGACAAGTCTCTGGCTACACCTTC.

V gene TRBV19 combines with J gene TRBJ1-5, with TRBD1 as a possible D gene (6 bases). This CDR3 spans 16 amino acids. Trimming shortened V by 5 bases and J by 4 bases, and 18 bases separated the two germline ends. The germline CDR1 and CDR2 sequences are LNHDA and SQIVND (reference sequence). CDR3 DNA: TGTGCCAGTAGTCTCTCGGGGGGGACACCTAATCAGCCCCAGCATTTT. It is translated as CASSLSGGTPNQPQHF.

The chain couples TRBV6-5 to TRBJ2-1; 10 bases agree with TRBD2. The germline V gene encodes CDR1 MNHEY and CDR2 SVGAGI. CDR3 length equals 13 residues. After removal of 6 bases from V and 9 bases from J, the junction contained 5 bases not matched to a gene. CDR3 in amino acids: CASRTTSGAEQFF. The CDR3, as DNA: TGTGCCAGCAGAACCACTAGCGGGGCTGAGCAGTTCTTC.

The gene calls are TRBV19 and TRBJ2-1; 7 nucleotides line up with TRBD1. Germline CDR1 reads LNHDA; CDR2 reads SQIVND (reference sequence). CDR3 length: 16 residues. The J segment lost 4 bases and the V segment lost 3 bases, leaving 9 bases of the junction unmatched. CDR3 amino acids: CASSMIEARGYNEQFF. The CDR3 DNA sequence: TGTGCCAGTAGTATGATTGAGGCCAGGGGGTACAATGAGCAGTTCTTC.

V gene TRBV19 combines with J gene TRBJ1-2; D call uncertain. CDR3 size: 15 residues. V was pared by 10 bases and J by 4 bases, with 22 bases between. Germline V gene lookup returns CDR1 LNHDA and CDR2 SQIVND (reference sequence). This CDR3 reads CATSKGIEIPYGYTF. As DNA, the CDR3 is TGTGCCACTTCCAAGGGAATAGAGATCCCCTATGGCTACACCTTC.

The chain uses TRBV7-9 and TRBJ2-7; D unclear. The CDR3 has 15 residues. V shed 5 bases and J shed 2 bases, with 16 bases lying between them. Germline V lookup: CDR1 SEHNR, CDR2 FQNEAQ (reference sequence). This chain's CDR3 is CASSQVPGPTYEQYF. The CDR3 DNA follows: TGTGCCAGCAGCCAGGTCCCCGGCCCCACCTACGAGCAGTACTTC.

Here the CDR3 reads CASRPPGTGDHEQYF. The CDR3 region has the DNA TGTGCCAGCAGGCCCCCCGGGACAGGGGACCACGAGCAGTACTTC. The chain uses TRBV7-8 and TRBJ2-7; 10 nucleotides line up with TRBD1. Germline trimming cut 6 bases from V and 5 bases from J; bases unmatched to any gene: 10. Germline values: CDR1 SGHVS, CDR2 FQNEAQ. The CDR3 is 15 amino acids.

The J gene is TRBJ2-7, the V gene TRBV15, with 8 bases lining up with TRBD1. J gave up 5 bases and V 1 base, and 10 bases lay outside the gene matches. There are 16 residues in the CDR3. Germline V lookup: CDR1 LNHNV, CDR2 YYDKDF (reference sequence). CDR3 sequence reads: CATSRGGQGASHEQYF. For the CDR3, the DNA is TGTGCCACCAGCAGAGGGGGGCAGGGGGCTTCCCACGAGCAGTACTTC. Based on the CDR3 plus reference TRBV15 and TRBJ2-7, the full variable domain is DAMVIQNPRYQVTQFGKPVTLSCSQTLNHNVMYWYQQKSSQAPKLLFHYYDKDFNNEADTPDNFQSRRPNTSFCFLDIRSPGLGDTAMYLCATSRGGQGASHEQYFGPGTRLTVT.